This T cell receptor (beta chain) was sequenced in a study of Graves' ophthalmopathy and Graves' hyperthyroidism (dated by TCRdb to between 2017 and 2018). Context from the whole study: Peripheral blood was collected before any treatment was given, at the time of initial diagnosis. The study used signatures of the TCR beta repertoire to tell Graves' ophthalmopathy apart from Graves' hyperthyroidism and to predict which patients would progress to ophthalmopathy. In total, around 140 blood samples were TCR-sequenced: approximately 42 ophthalmopathy, about 75 hyperthyroidism and some 17 hyperthyroidism-to-ophthalmopathy patients. To explore V-J signatures that separate ophthalmopathy from hyperthyroidism, a discovery set of about a hundred patients was enrolled, consisting of about 45 with ophthalmopathy and under 65 with stable hyperthyroidism. An independent validation cohort comprised around 19 hyperthyroidism patients and some 16 patients who later progressed from hyperthyroidism to ophthalmopathy. In a handful of hyperthyroidism patients, the T-cell repertoire of thyroid tissue was compared with the T-cell repertoire of blood. Once sampling was done, hyperthyroidism patients were given methimazole at a starting dose of 30 mg daily, while ophthalmopathy patients were given high-dose intravenous methylprednisolone. The approximately 95 discovery patients were divided at random into training and test sets in a 7:3 ratio.

For repertoire sequencing, the TCR beta CDR3 regions were amplified from RNA transcripts. The first round was an RT-PCR using HTBI primers with the Qiagen OneStep RT-PCR kit, and this first round was followed by a second-round multiplex PCR, then size selection and purification. Libraries were sequenced paired-end with 100 bp reads on an Illumina HiSeq2000. The published analysis was carried out like this. SOAPnuke was used to process the reads, throwing out any read that had adapters, had uncalled bases, had a mean Phred below 15, or lacked an exact constant-primer or identifier match. High-quality paired reads were merged with COPE v1.2.5. Each unique nucleotide sequence was treated as a clonotype, and MiTCR v1.1 was used to align the clonotypes to the IMGT TRB V, D and J references. The analysis was limited to V-J combinations with a frequency above 0.0001, which together covered roughly 99% of the repertoires. A TCR clonal expansion and chaos score per V-J combination was defined as the ratio of F50 clonal expansion to chaos observed in the TCRdist matrix. Welch's t-statistics and random forest were used to reduce the features to roughly 14 V-J combinations, which were then used as input to a naive Bayes classifier. The Morisita-Horn index was used to measure how similar the thyroid and blood repertoires were. Clones were called with MiXCR by TCRdb after fastp trimmed the public reads at Q25, and only in-frame beta chains were retained. Rows matching on CDR3 protein sequence are summarized as one entry with the most common DNA and genes. The V and J calls and clone size are TCRdb's, not the authors'. The sample yields 300,000 to 500,000 distinct CDR3 sequences; 15% were counted once. Together, the top ten hold around 6.6% of the sample.

General conclusions and limits of the study: Sample size was not predetermined statistically, and investigators were not blinded to group allocation. In validation, the model predicted ophthalmopathy progression with less than 71% sensitivity and around 72% specificity; roughly eleven predicted patients were CT-confirmed with GO in a median of approximately 6.5 months. Most expanded thyroid clonotypes with frequency above 0.001 were also detected in blood, suggesting blood repertoires may reflect the thyroid immune response. Ophthalmopathy was separated from stable hyperthyroidism by the 13-signature model with roughly 90% sensitivity and approximately 84% specificity in cross-validation and with 80%/75% in the test set.

This clonotype was recorded at least ten times. The clone's antigen remains unknown. Base qualities are not at hand, and no much larger clone is one base apart. The germline V gene sets CDR1 to MNHNS and CDR2 to SASEGT. V loses 1 base, J loses 1 base, and the germline ends lie 7 bases apart. The CDR3 contains 14 residues, cysteine and phenylalanine counted. Left in the record is the CDR3 DNA by itself, 42 bases read in frame from the first base. Hyperthyroidism was defined as stable when no progression to ophthalmopathy occurred within 18 months of follow-up. Hyperthyroidism patients were newly diagnosed, with disease duration under 2 months, and aged 18 to 65 years. Anyone with other autoimmune diseases, uncontrolled infections, pregnancy or lactation was excluded from the study. Diagnosis was based on clinical symptoms, serum thyroxine, TRAb, thyroid ultrasound and orbital computed tomography. Ficoll-Paque density gradient centrifugation was used to isolate PBMCs from 8.5 to 10 ml of fresh peripheral blood. Total RNA was extracted with Trizol reagent and quality-checked on an Agilent 2100 Bioanalyzer.

Sequencing input: peripheral blood. The rearrangement joined TRBV6-1 to TRBJ1-1; the D gene remains uncertain. This receptor was obtained from a woman aged 18-30 years with stable Graves' hyperthyroidism. Donor details come from another sample of the same person, matched by shared clones. The CDR3 here reads CASSEGFTNTEAFF. The nucleotide sequence is given as TGTGCCAGCAGTGAAGGGTTCACGAACACTGAAGCTTTCTTT.